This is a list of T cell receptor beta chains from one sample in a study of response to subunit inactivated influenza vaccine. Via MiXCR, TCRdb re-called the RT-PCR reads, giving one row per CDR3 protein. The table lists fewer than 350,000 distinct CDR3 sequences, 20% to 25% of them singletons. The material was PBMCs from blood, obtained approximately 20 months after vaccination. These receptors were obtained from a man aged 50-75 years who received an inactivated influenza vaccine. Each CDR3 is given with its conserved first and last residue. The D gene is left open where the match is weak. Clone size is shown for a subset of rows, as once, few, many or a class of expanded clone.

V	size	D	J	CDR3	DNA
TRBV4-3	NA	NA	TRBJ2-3	CASSQDSYTQYF	TGCGCCAGCAGCCAAGACAGCTATACGCAGTATTTT
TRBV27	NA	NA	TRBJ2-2	CASSFLGARYTGELFF	TGTGCCAGCAGTTTTCTGGGGGCGCGGTACACCGGGGAGCTGTTTTTT
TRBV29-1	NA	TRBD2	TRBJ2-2	CSVGKGGAANTGELFF	TGCAGCGTTGGAAAGGGAGGGGCCGCGAACACCGGGGAGCTGTTTTTT
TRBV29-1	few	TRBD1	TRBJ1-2	CSVATGGANYGYTF	TGCAGCGTAGCGACAGGGGGAGCTAACTATGGCTACACCTTC
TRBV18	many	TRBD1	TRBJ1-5	CASSPTGQFNQPQHF	TGTGCCAGCTCACCCACGGGACAGTTCAATCAGCCCCAGCATTTT
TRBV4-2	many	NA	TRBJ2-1	CASSQDQASNEQFF	TGTGCCAGCAGCCAAGATCAGGCTAGCAATGAGCAGTTCTTC
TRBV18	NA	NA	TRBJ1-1	CASSRPPANRNTEAFF	TGTGCCAGCTCACGTCCCCCGGCGAACAGGAACACTGAAGCTTTCTTT
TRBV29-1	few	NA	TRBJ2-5	CSVLRPVTETQYF	TGCAGCGTTCTCCGTCCTGTTACGGAGACCCAGTACTTC
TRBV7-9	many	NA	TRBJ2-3	CASSTGMDTQYF	TGTGCCAGCAGCACTGGTATGGATACGCAGTATTTT
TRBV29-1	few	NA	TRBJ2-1	CSVELGRENEQFF	TGCAGCGTTGAATTGGGTCGGGAGAATGAGCAGTTCTTC
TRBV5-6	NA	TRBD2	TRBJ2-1	CASSLHSGGAYNEQFF	TGTGCCAGCAGCCTACATAGCGGGGGGGCCTACAATGAGCAGTTCTTC
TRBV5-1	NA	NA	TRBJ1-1	CASRAETEAFF	TGCGCCAGCAGGGCGGAGACTGAAGCTTTCTTT
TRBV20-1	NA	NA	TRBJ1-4	CSARVPVGDEKLFF	TGCAGTGCTAGAGTCCCGGTGGGGGATGAAAAACTGTTTTTT